This T cell receptor (beta chain) appears in the sequencing data of a study of human thymus T cells. This clone was detected only once. Here immunoSEQ multiplex PCR was the method, and the copy in TCRdb shows in-frame clones only, minus some. The table has about 50,000 clones, approximately 95% seen once; the top ten hold 0.15% to 0.2%. This receptor was obtained from a girl in the first two years of life with a congenital heart defect but otherwise immunologically healthy. The sequencing sample was made of blood.

CDR3 DNA: TGTGCCAGCAGCTTATGGGGCCCCCCCCCTAGCTCCTACGAGCAGTACTTC. Protein product: CASSLWGPPPSSYEQYF. V is TRBV7-9 and J is TRBJ2-7; a possible D gene is TRBD1 (5 bases). Germline CDR1 SEHNR, CDR2 FQNEAQ (reference sequence). The CDR3 runs to 17 residues. The V gene lost 2 bases and the J gene lost 0 bases, with 17 bases spanning the gap.